These 30 T cell receptor beta chains share one sample of origin, sequenced in a study of cytomegalovirus exposure and HLA in healthy donors. PCR involved 60 Vbeta and 13 Jbeta primers. Generated by immunoSEQ multiplex PCR, the TCRdb table keeps only in-frame clones and is missing some. Seen here are some 150,000 clones, under 75% observed once, and the top ten hold under 7.5%. Sequencing was carried out using PBMCs. These receptors were taken from an older woman in good health and CMV-seropositive.

V and J are TRBV2 and TRBJ2-7; 10 bases match TRBD2. The length of the CDR3 is 14 residues. V was clipped by 7 bases and J by 2 bases; unmatched bases: 5. Germline assignment: CDR1 SNHLY and CDR2 FYNNEI. The CDR3 DNA sequence: TGTGCCAGCATCGGAACTAGCGGGACCTACGAGCAGTACTTC. Translated: CASIGTSGTYEQYF.

The chain joins TRBV30 to TRBJ2-1, with 10 bases matching TRBD2. Germline CDR1 is GTSNPN and CDR2 is SVGIG (reference sequence). This CDR3 has 16 amino acids. V lost 3 bases and J lost 7; bases outside the gene matches: 12. CDR3: CAWRTLGASGSNEQFF. For the CDR3, the DNA is TGTGCCTGGAGGACTTTGGGGGCTAGCGGGAGTAATGAGCAGTTCTTC.

The count of this clone is one. This chain joins TRBV5-6 and TRBJ2-5, with 10 bases that match TRBD1. The DNA end is more similar to TRBJ2-7, so the J call may be wrong. There are 15 residues in the CDR3. Per germline, CDR1 SGHDT and CDR2 YYEEEE. CDR3 nucleotides: TGTGCCAGCAGCTTGGGAGGACAGGGGGGAAACGAGCAGTACTTC. This codes for CASSLGGQGGNEQYF.

V and J are TRBV7-8 and TRBJ2-1; 10 nucleotides align to TRBD2. V lost 1 base and J lost 0; bases outside the gene matches: 6. Germline assignment: CDR1 SGHVS and CDR2 FQNEAQ. This CDR3 region has 18 residues. This chain's CDR3 is CASSLVTSGIRSYNEQFF. DNA for the CDR3: TGTGCCAGCAGCTTAGTAACTAGCGGGATCCGCTCCTACAATGAGCAGTTCTTC. Using reference TRBV7-8 and TRBJ2-1 for the parts outside the CDR3, the full variable domain is GAGVSQSPRYKVAKRGQDVALRCDPISGHVSLFWYQQALGQGPEFLTYFQNEAQLDKSGLPSDRFFAERPEGSVSTLKIQRTQQEDSAVYLCASSLVTSGIRSYNEQFFGPGTRLTVL.

V is TRBV28 and J is TRBJ1-2; a possible D gene is TRBD1 (6 bases). Germline lookup yields CDR1 MDHEN and CDR2 SYDVKM. This CDR3 comprises 14 residues. V lost 3 bases and J lost 4, with 12 bases in between. The CDR3: CASSLGAESYGYTF. Here the CDR3 DNA reads TGTGCCAGCAGTTTGGGGGCCGAGAGCTATGGCTACACCTTC.

This clone appeared a single time. V gene TRBV28 combines with J gene TRBJ2-5, with a weak D call TRBD1 (6 bases). The CDR3 has 15 residues. V shed 7 bases and J shed 0 bases, with 15 bases lying between them. The germline V gene encodes CDR1 MDHEN and CDR2 SYDVKM. CDR3 sequence reads: CASTPLGANQETQYF. For the CDR3, the DNA is TGTGCCAGCACCCCGTTGGGGGCCAACCAAGAGACCCAGTACTTC.

The genes are TRBV5-5 and TRBJ2-3; 7 positions agree with TRBD1. The CDR3 runs to 14 residues. Looked up from germline, CDR1 is SGHKS and CDR2 is YYEKEE (reference sequence). V shed 0 bases and J 8 bases; nucleotides not matched to a gene: 6. CDR3 coding DNA: TGTGCCAGCAGCTTGGGACAGGGAACGGCTACGCAGTATTTT. Its protein product is CASSLGQGTATQYF.

This clone occurred a few times. Here the CDR3 reads CASRGASGNTIYF. The CDR3 DNA follows: TGTGCCAGCAGAGGAGCTTCTGGAAACACCATATATTTT. This chain connects TRBV6-5 to TRBJ1-3; D gene unclear. CDR3 length: 13 residues. Germline values: CDR1 MNHEY, CDR2 SVGAGI. V was shortened by 6 bases and J by 1 base, with 7 bases between the two germline ends.

This clone was counted a few times. This chain connects TRBV5-4 to TRBJ1-1; unclear D gene. Germline CDR1 reads SGHNT; CDR2 reads YYREEE (reference sequence). CDR3 length equals 12 residues. V was shortened by 2 bases and J by 2 bases, with 4 bases between the two germline ends. The CDR3 loop reads CASSFKNTEAFF. The CDR3 DNA follows: TGTGCCAGCAGCTTCAAAAACACTGAAGCTTTCTTT. Combining the CDR3 with reference TRBV5-4 and TRBJ1-1 gives the whole variable domain ETGVTQSPTHLIKTRGQQVTLRCSSQSGHNTVSWYQQALGQGPQFIFQYYREEENGRGNFPPRFSGLQFPNYSSELNVNALELDDSALYLCASSFKNTEAFFGQGTRLTVV.

This clone showed up just a few times. The rearrangement links TRBV4-3 to TRBJ2-1, with TRBD1 matching over 7 bases. Germline-derived CDR1 and CDR2 are LGHNA and YSLEER. Trimming cost V 4 bases and J 6 bases; bases outside gene matches: 18. This CDR3 is built from 18 residues. The CDR3 DNA follows: TGCGCCAGCAGCCCCACAGGTAAAGGGGAGAAGGGGGCCAATGAGCAGTTCTTC. Amino acids: CASSPTGKGEKGANEQFF.

This clone was observed a handful of times. The V and J genes are TRBV6-5 and TRBJ1-4; 9 bases fit TRBD1. Germline-derived CDR1 and CDR2 are MNHEY and SVGAGI. V dropped 2 bases and J dropped 8; count of bases not matched to a gene: 9. The CDR3 length is 16 residues. The CDR3 nucleotides are TGTGCCAGCAGTTACACCCCAACAGGGGGCTGGGAAAAACTGTTTTTT. This translates into CASSYTPTGGWEKLFF.

V usage is TRBV7-3 and J usage is TRBJ1-1; TRBD1 matches at 10 bases. With V trimmed by 3 bases and J by 7 bases, 5 bases remained unmatched. The CDR3 runs 14 residues. Germline loops: CDR1 SGHTA, CDR2 FQGTGA. This CDR3 reads CASSLGTGDSEAFF. The CDR3 DNA sequence: TGTGCCAGCAGCTTGGGGACAGGGGATAGTGAAGCTTTCTTT.

The chain combines TRBV7-2 with TRBJ2-7; 8 bases agree with TRBD2. The CDR3 totals 15 residues. V shed 4 bases, J shed 2 bases, and the junction held 7 bases outside the gene matches. The germline gives CDR1 SGHTA, CDR2 FQGNSA. CDR3 bases: TGTGCCAGCAGCTCGCGGTCGGGAGGGCCCTACGAGCAGTACTTC. Its translation: CASSSRSGGPYEQYF.

The V call is TRBV29-1, the J call TRBJ2-1; no clear D. Trimming pared 2 bases from V and 0 bases from J, leaving 8 bases between. The germline CDR1 and CDR2 sequences are SQVTM and ANQGSEA. The CDR3 sequence is 14 residues long. For the CDR3, the DNA is TGCAGCGTTGAATCTGGCCCCTCCTACAATGAGCAGTTCTTC. Its translation is CSVESGPSYNEQFF.

The rearrangement uses TRBV7-3 and TRBJ1-1, with D perhaps TRBD1 (5 bases). V was cut by 5 bases and J by 1 base, with 8 bases left in between. The CDR3 loop spans 13 amino acids. Germline V lookup: CDR1 SGHTA, CDR2 FQGTGA. The CDR3 bases are TGTGCCAGCAGCCAGACAGCGAACACTGAAGCTTTCTTT. Amino acids: CASSQTANTEAFF. Looking up the rest from reference TRBV7-3 and TRBJ1-1 gives the full variable domain: GAGVSQTPSNKVTEKGKYVELRCDPISGHTALYWYRQSLGQGPEFLIYFQGTGAADDSGLPNDRFFAVRPEGSVSTLKIQRTERGDSAVYLCASSQTANTEAFFGQGTRLTVV.

The chain links TRBV21-1 to TRBJ2-5; TRBD2, as called in the table, went unchecked against the DNA. TRBV21-1 is annotated as a pseudogene. The CDR3 consists of 18 residues. CDR3 amino acids: CASTKKTSGRSVQETQYF. The CDR3 DNA sequence: TGTGCCAGCACCAAAAAAACTAGCGGGAGGTCCGTTCAAGAGACCCAGTACTTC.

For the CDR3, the DNA is TGCGCCAGCAGCCAAGAAGGGGAACCGCTTAATTCACCCCTCCACTTT. This translates into CASSQEGEPLNSPLHF. This chain joins TRBV4-3 and TRBJ1-6; D is perhaps TRBD1 (5 bases). Trimming took off 0 bases at V and 6 bases at J, with 12 bases between the two ends. CDR1 and CDR2 from the germline V gene are LGHNA and YSLEER. The CDR3 extends over 16 amino acids.

The chain joins TRBV4-1 to TRBJ2-2; D gene uncertain. Per germline, CDR1 MGHRA and CDR2 YSYEKL. The CDR3 spans 14 residues. The V end lost 1 base, the J end lost 2 bases, and 5 bases lay between the germline ends. The CDR3 region is CASSQALNTGELFF. Here the CDR3 DNA reads TGCGCCAGCAGCCAAGCCCTAAACACCGGGGAGCTGTTTTTT.

This clone was observed once. V and J are TRBV7-2 and TRBJ2-7, with D possibly TRBD1 on 5 matching bases. The V and J ends lost 1 base and 2 bases respectively, with 12 bases between them. From germline, CDR1 is SGHTA and CDR2 FQGNSA. CDR3 length: 15 amino acids. The CDR3 DNA follows: TGTGCCAGCAGCTTAGTAGCAGGGCGGACCTACGAGCAGTACTTC. Protein sequence: CASSLVAGRTYEQYF.

The chain links TRBV30 to TRBJ2-3; a weak D match, TRBD1 (6 bases). The CDR3 is made up of 14 amino acids. Per germline, CDR1 GTSNPN and CDR2 SVGIG (reference sequence). Trimming cost V 2 bases and J 2 bases, with 11 bases left between them. CDR3 amino acids: CAWSRQVLTDTQYF. In DNA form, the CDR3 reads TGTGCCTGGAGTCGACAGGTACTCACAGATACGCAGTATTTT.

The CDR3 is CASSLKRRRYEQFF. Written as DNA, the CDR3 is TGTGCCAGCAGTTTAAAACGGCGGCGCTATGAGCAGTTCTTC. The rearrangement uses TRBV28 and TRBJ2-1; no firm D call. The CDR3 is 14 residues long. In germline, CDR1 is MDHEN, CDR2 SYDVKM. V lost 2 bases to trimming and J lost 8 bases, with 13 bases between them.

V and J are TRBV28 and TRBJ1-1; D unclear. This CDR3 comprises 15 residues. In germline, CDR1 is MDHEN, CDR2 SYDVKM. The V gene lost 2 bases and the J gene lost 5 bases, with 15 bases spanning the gap. Here the CDR3 DNA reads TGTGCCAGCAGTTTAGGGAGTAGGGCTAGGACTGAAGCTTTCTTT. It specifies CASSLGSRARTEAFF.

This clone was picked up a small number of times. The rearrangement links TRBV6-5 to TRBJ1-5; no clear D gene. Per germline, CDR1 MNHEY and CDR2 SVGAGI. Trimming removed 7 bases from V and 8 bases from J, with 3 bases in between. The CDR3 is made up of 9 amino acids. The CDR3 protein is CASTKPQHF. CDR3 in DNA: TGTGCCAGCACTAAGCCCCAGCATTTT.

The rearrangement links TRBV6-5 to TRBJ2-1, with D perhaps matching TRBD2 (6 bases). Germline loops: CDR1 MNHEY, CDR2 SVGAGI. The CDR3 is 14 residues long. With 6 bases removed from V and 9 bases from J, the gap between germline ends came to 18 bases. Written as DNA, the CDR3 is TGTGCCAGCAGACCGGGAGCGACGCACGGTGAGCAGTTCTTC. This translates into CASRPGATHGEQFF.

This sequence joins TRBV30 and TRBJ2-7, with 8 bases that match TRBD1. The CDR3 loop spans 13 amino acids. After removal of 6 bases from V and 3 bases from J, the junction contained 7 bases not matched to a gene. Per germline, CDR1 GTSNPN and CDR2 SVGIG (reference sequence). CDR3 loop: CACTSGQVYEQYF. CDR3 in DNA: TGTGCCTGTACCTCGGGACAGGTCTACGAGCAGTACTTC.

V and J are TRBV25-1 and TRBJ2-7; TRBD2 is a possible D gene (6 bases). V lost 6 bases, J lost 6 bases, and 18 bases lay in between. Germline V lookup: CDR1 MGHDK, CDR2 SYGVNS. There are 14 residues in the CDR3. CDR3 protein: CASSFSSTRGEQYF. CDR3 DNA sequence: TGTGCCAGCAGCTTCTCCTCGACTAGAGGCGAGCAGTACTTC.

This clone was recorded only once. The chain joins TRBV9 to TRBJ1-5; D unclear. The V gene lost 4 bases and the J gene lost 6 bases, with 11 bases spanning the gap. The CDR3 is made up of 13 amino acids. Germline CDR1 is SGDLS and CDR2 is YYNGEE. The CDR3 loop is CASSPGVGQPQHF. The CDR3 bases are TGTGCCAGCAGCCCCGGGGTGGGTCAGCCCCAGCATTTT. Full variable domain (missing parts from reference TRBV9 and TRBJ1-5): DSGVTQTPKHLITATGQRVTLRCSPRSGDLSVYWYQQSLDQGLQFLIQYYNGEERAKGNILERFSAQQFPDLHSELNLSSLELGDSALYFCASSPGVGQPQHFGDGTRLSIL.

The chain carries TRBV2 and TRBJ1-5; the D gene is possibly TRBD1 (6 bases). The germline V and J ends were trimmed by 7 bases and 4 bases, with 11 bases remaining between them. The CDR3 sequence is 13 residues long. Per the germline V gene, CDR1 is SNHLY and CDR2 is FYNNEI. In DNA, the CDR3 is TGTGCCAGCACCCAACAGGGAAATCAGCCCCAGCATTTT. Protein: CASTQQGNQPQHF.

V usage is TRBV5-1 and J usage is TRBJ2-1, with 8 positions matching TRBD2. Per germline, CDR1 SGHRS and CDR2 YFSETQ. The CDR3 covers 12 residues. The V and J ends lost 7 bases and 6 bases, in that order; junction bases with no gene match: 3. The CDR3 DNA reads TGCGCCAGCCGACGGGAGGGCAATGAGCAGTTCTTC. This gives the protein CASRREGNEQFF.

This clone has a handful of counts. The chain recombines TRBV28 with TRBJ1-2; weak D call: TRBD1 (5 bases). CDR3 length: 13 amino acids. CDR1 is MDHEN, CDR2 SYDVKM, per germline. V was clipped by 5 bases and J by 8 bases, with 15 bases between them. In DNA, the CDR3 is TGTGCCAGCAGTCCGGGGGAGGTCGACGGCTACACCTTC. Residues: CASSPGEVDGYTF.